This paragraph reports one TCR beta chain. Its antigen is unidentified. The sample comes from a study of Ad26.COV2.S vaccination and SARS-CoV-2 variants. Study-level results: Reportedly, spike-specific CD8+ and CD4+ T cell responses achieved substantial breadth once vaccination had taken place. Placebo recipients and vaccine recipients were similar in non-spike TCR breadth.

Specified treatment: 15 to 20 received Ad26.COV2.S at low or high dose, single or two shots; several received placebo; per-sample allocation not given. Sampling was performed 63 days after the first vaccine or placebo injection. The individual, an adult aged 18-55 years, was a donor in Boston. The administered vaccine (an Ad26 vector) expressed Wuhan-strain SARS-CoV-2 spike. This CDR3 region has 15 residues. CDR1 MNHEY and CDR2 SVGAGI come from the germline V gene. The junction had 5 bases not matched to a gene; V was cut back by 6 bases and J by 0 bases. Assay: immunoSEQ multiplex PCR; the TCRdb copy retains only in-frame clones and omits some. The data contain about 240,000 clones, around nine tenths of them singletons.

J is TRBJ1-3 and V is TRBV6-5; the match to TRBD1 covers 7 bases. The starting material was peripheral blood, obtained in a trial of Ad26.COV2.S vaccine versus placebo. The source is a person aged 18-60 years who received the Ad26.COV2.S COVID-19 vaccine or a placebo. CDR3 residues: CASRDRSFSGNTIYF. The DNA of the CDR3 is TGTGCCAGCAGGGACAGGTCCTTCTCTGGAAACACCATATATTTT.